The 28 T cell receptor beta chains reported below all come from one sample, sequenced in a study of T cell repertoires and HLA-DP antigens. Measured with immunoSEQ multiplex PCR; TCRdb has only the in-frame clones, and not every one. The sample carries fewer than 95,000 clones, approximately 86% recorded once. Antigen specificity for these receptors is unknown. Sequenced material: CD4+ T cells from PBMCs. These TCRs come from a man aged 45-65 years in good health and CMV-seronegative.

The rearrangement links TRBV9 to TRBJ2-5; no clear D gene. V was clipped by 4 bases and J by 4 bases, with 5 bases between them. The CDR3 is 11 amino acids. Germline lookup yields CDR1 SGDLS and CDR2 YYNGEE. CDR3 sequence reads: CASSSGETQYF. CDR3 nucleotides: TGTGCCAGCAGCAGTGGAGAGACCCAGTACTTC.

The rearrangement links TRBV7-2 to TRBJ2-7, with 8 nucleotides matching TRBD2. The ends lost 5 bases at V and 3 bases at J; junction bases unmatched: 12. The CDR3 is 16 residues long. The germline CDR1 and CDR2 sequences are SGHTA and FQGNSA. Here the CDR3 reads CASSASSGGDLYEQYF. CDR3 bases: TGTGCCAGCAGCGCCTCCAGCGGGGGAGATCTCTACGAGCAGTACTTC.

This clone has only one observation. The CDR3 spells CASSVSGERETQYF. The CDR3 coding sequence is TGCGCCAGCAGTGTTTCAGGGGAGCGAGAGACCCAGTACTTC. V usage is TRBV10-1 and J usage is TRBJ2-5; a weak D match, TRBD1 (6 bases). The CDR3 spans 14 residues. The V gene's germline CDR1 is WNHNN and CDR2 SYGVQD (reference sequence). Trimming took 4 bases from V and 4 from J, leaving 13 bases between them.

This clone was seen more than once but under ten times. The J gene is TRBJ1-3, the V gene TRBV6-1, with 7 bases lining up with TRBD1. Germline-derived CDR1 and CDR2 are MNHNS and SASEGT. With V trimmed by 10 bases and J by 3 bases, 9 bases remained unmatched. This CDR3 is 14 amino acids long. The CDR3 protein is CAILRQGLGNTIYF. In DNA form, the CDR3 reads TGTGCCATCCTAAGACAGGGTCTTGGAAACACCATATATTTT.

V and J are TRBV19 and TRBJ1-4, with 11 bases lining up with TRBD1. The CDR3 sequence is 15 residues long. Trimming at V came to 6 bases and at J to 7 bases, leaving 7 bases not matched to a gene. CDR1 and CDR2 from the germline V gene are LNHDA and SQIVND (reference sequence). CDR3 nucleotide sequence: TGTGCCAGTAGCCAGGACAGGGGGCCTTTTGAAAAACTGTTTTTT. Its translation is CASSQDRGPFEKLFF. Full variable domain (remainder filled in from reference TRBV19 and TRBJ1-4): DGGITQSPKYLFRKEGQNVTLSCEQNLNHDAMYWYRQDPGQGLRLIYYSQIVNDFQKGDIAEGYSVSREKKESFPLTVTSAQKNPTAFYLCASSQDRGPFEKLFFGSGTQLSVL.

The chain combines TRBV5-1 with TRBJ1-2, with D hard to call. V was pared by 3 bases and J by 6 bases, with 18 bases between. The CDR3 has 15 amino acids. Germline values: CDR1 SGHRS, CDR2 YFSETQ. The CDR3 spells CASSSPIEGYHGYTF. The CDR3 DNA follows: TGCGCCAGCAGCTCCCCTATAGAGGGTTACCATGGCTACACCTTC.

V usage is TRBV2 and J usage is TRBJ1-1; D ambiguous. Germline V gene data show CDR1 as SNHLY and CDR2 as FYNNEI. V lost 8 bases and J 5 bases, leaving 12 bases between the germline ends. The CDR3 contains 12 residues. CDR3 residues: CASSESSTEAFF. CDR3 DNA: TGTGCCAGCTCGGAGAGCAGTACTGAAGCTTTCTTT.

This chain links TRBV7-8 with TRBJ1-1; D is possibly TRBD1 (5 bases). Trimming took 5 bases from V and 0 from J, leaving 13 bases between them. CDR3 length equals 15 residues. Germline-derived CDR1 and CDR2 are SGHVS and FQNEAQ. The CDR3 reads CASSPNRGMNTEAFF. The CDR3 coding sequence is TGTGCCAGCAGCCCAAATCGGGGGATGAACACTGAAGCTTTCTTT.

V usage is TRBV28 and J usage is TRBJ2-7; 13 bases are shared with TRBD2. The CDR3 is 14 residues long. In germline, CDR1 is MDHEN, CDR2 SYDVKM. After removal of 8 bases from V and 2 bases from J, the junction contained 3 bases not matched to a gene. The CDR3 loop reads CASGGLAGPYEQYF. The CDR3 nucleotides are TGTGCCAGCGGGGGACTAGCGGGGCCCTACGAGCAGTACTTC.

This chain uses TRBV11-2 with TRBJ2-1, with 9 bases aligning to TRBD1. V gave up 5 bases and J gave up 4 bases; unmatched junction bases: 12. The CDR3 length is 17 residues. CDR1 is SGHAT and CDR2 is FQNNGV in the germline V gene. The CDR3 region has the DNA TGTGCCAGCAGCCCCTCCTCGACAGGGGGTCTGTACAATGAGCAGTTCTTC. Translated, it gives CASSPSSTGGLYNEQFF.

This clone has more than one count but fewer than ten. The V call is TRBV7-5, the J call TRBJ2-7. TRBV7-5 is flagged as a pseudogene. The length of the CDR3 is 13 residues. The CDR3 bases are TGTGCCAGAAGCCTCTTCGGACCCTACGAGCAGTACTTC. It specifies CARSLFGPYEQYF.

This chain uses TRBV7-2 with TRBJ2-3, with D unresolved. The CDR3 has 13 amino acids. Trimming removed 5 bases at V and 2 bases at J, with 8 bases between. Germline assignment: CDR1 SGHTA and CDR2 FQGNSA. The CDR3 loop reads CASSPRLTDTQYF. DNA for the CDR3: TGTGCCAGCAGCCCCCGACTCACAGATACGCAGTATTTT.

This clone has a single count. This chain uses TRBV30 with TRBJ1-2; the D gene is possibly TRBD1 (5 bases). The V gene lost 1 base and the J gene lost 4 bases, with 19 bases spanning the gap. Germline V CDR1 and CDR2: GTSNPN, SVGIG (reference sequence). The CDR3 has 16 residues. CDR3 residues: CAWSEGAMGLVYGYTF. As DNA, the CDR3 is TGTGCCTGGAGTGAAGGAGCTATGGGGCTCGTCTATGGCTACACCTTC.

The chain recombines TRBV2 with TRBJ2-5, with a weak D call TRBD2 (5 bases). Looked up from germline, CDR1 is SNHLY and CDR2 is FYNNEI. The CDR3 consists of 11 residues. The V end was cut by 6 bases, the J end by 7 bases, with 9 bases between. CDR3: CASRGEGTQYF. CDR3 nucleotides: TGTGCCAGCAGAGGAGAGGGGACCCAGTACTTC.

The gene calls are TRBV28 and TRBJ2-5; D possibly matches TRBD1 or TRBD2 (5 bases each). This CDR3 spans 15 amino acids. The germline gives CDR1 MDHEN, CDR2 SYDVKM. V gave up 7 bases and J gave up 4 bases, with 19 bases separating them. CDR3 amino acids: CASTKQRAGRETQYF. In nucleotides, the CDR3 is TGTGCCAGCACCAAGCAGAGGGCAGGGCGAGAGACCCAGTACTTC.

Concerning this clone: The same CDR3 arises from other DNA sequences in this sample as well. The rearrangement uses TRBV4-2 and TRBJ2-3, with 7 positions matching TRBD2. The CDR3 has 16 amino acids. The V segment lost 3 bases and the J segment 2 bases; nucleotides outside the gene matches: 8. CDR1 and CDR2 from the germline V gene are LGHNA and YNFKEQ. CDR3 nucleotide sequence: TGTGCCAGCAGCCAGGTAGCGGGCGATACCACAGATACGCAGTATTTT. Protein product: CASSQVAGDTTDTQYF.

This chain connects TRBV11-2 to TRBJ2-5; 7 nucleotides line up with TRBD1. Germline V gene data show CDR1 as SGHAT and CDR2 as FQNNGV. With 4 bases clipped from V and 5 bases from J, the junction kept 13 bases outside the gene matches. CDR3 size: 16 residues. The CDR3 sequence is CASSSLRRGRGETQYF. DNA of the CDR3: TGTGCCAGCAGCTCCCTGCGTAGGGGGCGCGGGGAGACCCAGTACTTC.

The J gene is TRBJ2-5, the V gene TRBV29-1; tentative D call: TRBD2 (5 bases). This CDR3 comprises 13 residues. V was shortened by 4 bases and J by 4 bases, with 13 bases between the two germline ends. Germline-derived CDR1 and CDR2 are SQVTM and ANQGSEA. CDR3 bases: TGCAGCGTTGTTGGAGGCGTGGCAGAGACCCAGTACTTC. It yields the protein CSVVGGVAETQYF.

V usage is TRBV7-3 and J usage is TRBJ2-5; a weak D match, TRBD1 (5 bases). With 4 bases removed from V and 1 base from J, the gap between germline ends came to 7 bases. The CDR3 is made up of 13 amino acids. CDR1 is SGHTA, CDR2 FQGTGA, per germline. CDR3 DNA: TGTGCCAGCAGCTCGACAGTCCAAGAGACCCAGTACTTC. It translates to CASSSTVQETQYF.

The rearrangement joins TRBV9 to TRBJ2-7; D is perhaps TRBD1 or TRBD2 (5 bases each). Trimming stripped 4 bases from V and 2 bases from J, with 13 bases between. There are 14 residues in the CDR3. The germline V gene encodes CDR1 SGDLS and CDR2 YYNGEE. The CDR3, as DNA: TGTGCCAGCAGCAACCGGGACGGCCCCTACGAGCAGTACTTC. Its translation: CASSNRDGPYEQYF. Complete variable domain (other parts from reference TRBV9 and TRBJ2-7): DSGVTQTPKHLITATGQRVTLRCSPRSGDLSVYWYQQSLDQGLQFLIQYYNGEERAKGNILERFSAQQFPDLHSELNLSSLELGDSALYFCASSNRDGPYEQYFGPGTRLTVT.

This sequence joins TRBV25-1 and TRBJ1-1; 7 positions agree with TRBD1. Germline V gene data show CDR1 as MGHDK and CDR2 as SYGVNS. This CDR3 is 14 amino acids long. J lost 5 bases, V lost 6 bases, and 9 bases had no gene match. The CDR3 here is CASRAGGVGTEAFF. CDR3 bases: TGTGCCAGCAGGGCAGGGGGAGTTGGGACTGAAGCTTTCTTT.

The V gene is TRBV28, the J gene TRBJ1-1, with 8 bases matching TRBD1. The CDR3 extends over 13 amino acids. The junction had 10 bases not matched to a gene; V was cut back by 6 bases and J by 10 bases. Germline loops: CDR1 MDHEN, CDR2 SYDVKM. Here the CDR3 reads CASRPQGAKAAFF. CDR3 in DNA: TGTGCCAGCAGGCCCCAGGGGGCGAAGGCAGCTTTCTTT.

This chain joins TRBV5-1 and TRBJ2-7; D might be TRBD1 (5 bases). Germline V CDR1 and CDR2: SGHRS, YFSETQ. The V and J ends lost 0 bases and 2 bases respectively, with 12 bases between them. The CDR3 has 15 residues. This CDR3 reads CASSLAKGLTYEQYF. In nucleotides, the CDR3 is TGCGCCAGCAGCTTGGCCAAGGGGCTGACCTACGAGCAGTACTTC.

The chain links TRBV15 to TRBJ2-7; the D gene is possibly TRBD2 (6 bases). Germline V lookup: CDR1 LNHNV, CDR2 YYDKDF (reference sequence). This CDR3 contains 18 residues. V lost 0 bases and J 1 base, leaving 19 bases between the germline ends. Here the CDR3 DNA reads TGTGCCACCAGCAGAGATTTGGTTCGGGGGAGTGGGTCCTACGAGCAGTACTTC. Residues: CATSRDLVRGSGSYEQYF. The full variable domain, completed using reference TRBV15 and TRBJ2-7, is DAMVIQNPRYQVTQFGKPVTLSCSQTLNHNVMYWYQQKSSQAPKLLFHYYDKDFNNEADTPDNFQSRRPNTSFCFLDIRSPGLGDTAMYLCATSRDLVRGSGSYEQYFGPGTRLTVT.

CDR3 bases: TGTGCCAGCACCACGGGGGTGACTGGCTACACCTTC. This sequence encodes CASTTGVTGYTF. This rearrangement joins TRBV6-5 to TRBJ1-2; D may be TRBD1 (5 bases). CDR1 is MNHEY and CDR2 is SVGAGI in the germline V gene. V was trimmed by 7 bases and J by 7 bases, leaving 13 bases between them. The CDR3 covers 12 residues.

This clone was picked up one time. The chain carries TRBV2 and TRBJ2-5, with 7 bases fitting TRBD1. The CDR3 sequence is 15 residues long. Germline CDR1 and CDR2: SNHLY and FYNNEI. The V segment lost 6 bases and the J segment 2 bases; nucleotides outside the gene matches: 9. The CDR3 loop is CASREDRSGQETQYF. CDR3 coding DNA: TGTGCCAGCAGAGAGGACAGGTCGGGGCAAGAGACCCAGTACTTC. Combining the CDR3 with reference TRBV2 and TRBJ2-5 gives the whole variable domain EPEVTQTPSHQVTQMGQEVILRCVPISNHLYFYWYRQILGQKVEFLVSFYNNEISEKSEIFDDQFSVERPDGSNFTLKIRSTKLEDSAMYFCASREDRSGQETQYFGPGTRLLVL.

Only one count was recorded for this clone. One end of the junction is discordant with germline, which a read error may explain. The chain links TRBV7-7 to TRBJ2-7; D is possibly TRBD2 (5 bases). The CDR3 has 14 residues. CDR1 SSHAT and CDR2 FNYEAQ come from the germline V gene (reference sequence). CDR3 loop: CASSLDTSSHEQYF. CDR3 DNA: TGTGCTAGCAGCTTAGATACTAGTTCCCACGAGCAGTACTTC.

This clone is a singleton in its sample. CDR3 bases: TGTGCCAGCAGCTTAGATTGGCGGATAGAAAGCACAGATACGCAGTATTTT. It translates to CASSLDWRIESTDTQYF. J is TRBJ2-3 and V is TRBV7-6; D remains ambiguous. Trimming removed 1 base at V and 0 bases at J, with 14 bases between. Germline values: CDR1 SGHVS, CDR2 FNYEAQ. CDR3 size: 17 residues.